This T cell receptor beta chain was found in a study of post-analysis software for immune sequencing data. As regards this clonotype: The antigen is unknown.

Carried by the TCR beta cDNA libraries were unique molecular identifiers. Each sample of about 0.9 to 10 million input T cells yielded about 500,000 cDNA molecules, so each molecule approximated one T cell. Each CDR3 protein gets one entry after TCRdb re-called the PCR reads with MiXCR. The table records about 770,000 distinct CDR3 sequences, 40% to 55% of them present only once. Overall study findings and caveats: Controls had lower frequencies than patients of about 5 TRBV segments, which included TRBV5-6, TRBV5-1 and TRBV20-1.

This CDR3 spans 15 amino acids. Trimming removed 5 bases from V and 0 bases from J; junction bases left unmatched: 9. Germline CDR1 is DFQATT and CDR2 is SNEGSKA (reference sequence). This TCR derives from a girl aged 5-17 years with multiple sclerosis. The chain has TRBV20-1 and TRBJ1-1; the match to TRBD1 covers 7 bases. Sequenced input: blood. Here the CDR3 reads CSAHGTVAMNTEAFF. The CDR3 bases are TGCAGTGCTCACGGGACAGTTGCAATGAACACTGAAGCTTTCTTT.